A single TCR beta chain is shown here with its context. The record originates from a study of OX40 agonist ivuxolimab in advanced cancers. Background on the study: Three partial responders included one hepatocellular carcinoma patient and two cutaneous melanoma patients.

TCRdb keeps only in-frame clones here, not all; method: immunoSEQ multiplex PCR. The sample comprises 48,000 or so clones, roughly 90% of which are singletons, and around half rests with the top ten. From germline, CDR1 is GTSNPN and CDR2 SVGIG (reference sequence). This CDR3 comprises 11 residues. The V end lost 0 bases, the J end lost 5 bases, and 4 bases lay between the germline ends. V is TRBV30 and J is TRBJ2-5; D remains ambiguous. Sequenced here: CD4+ or CD8+ T cells sorted from blood, sampled in a trial of the OX40 agonist ivuxolimab. This TCR was sampled from an adult with an advanced solid tumor such as melanoma, head and neck, liver or kidney cancer. CDR3 sequence reads: CAWSVPETQYF. Here the CDR3 DNA reads TGTGCCTGGAGTGTACCCGAGACCCAGTACTTC.